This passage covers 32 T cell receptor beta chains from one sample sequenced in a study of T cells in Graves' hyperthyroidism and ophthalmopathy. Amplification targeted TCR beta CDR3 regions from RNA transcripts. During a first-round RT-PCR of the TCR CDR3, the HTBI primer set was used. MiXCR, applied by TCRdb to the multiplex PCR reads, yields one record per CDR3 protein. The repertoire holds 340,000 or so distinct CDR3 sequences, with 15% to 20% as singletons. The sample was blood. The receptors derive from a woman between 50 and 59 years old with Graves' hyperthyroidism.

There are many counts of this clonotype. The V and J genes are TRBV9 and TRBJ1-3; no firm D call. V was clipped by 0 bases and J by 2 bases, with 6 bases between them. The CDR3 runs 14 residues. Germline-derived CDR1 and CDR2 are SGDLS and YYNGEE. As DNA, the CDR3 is TGTGCCAGCAGCGTAGGGAATCCTGGAAACACCATATATTTT. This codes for CASSVGNPGNTIYF.

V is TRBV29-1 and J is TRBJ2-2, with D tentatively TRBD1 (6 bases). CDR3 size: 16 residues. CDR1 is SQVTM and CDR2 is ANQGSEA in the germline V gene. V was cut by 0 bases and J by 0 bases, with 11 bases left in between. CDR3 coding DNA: TGCAGCGTTGAAGATCAGGGGTCAGCGAACACCGGGGAGCTGTTTTTT. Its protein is CSVEDQGSANTGELFF.

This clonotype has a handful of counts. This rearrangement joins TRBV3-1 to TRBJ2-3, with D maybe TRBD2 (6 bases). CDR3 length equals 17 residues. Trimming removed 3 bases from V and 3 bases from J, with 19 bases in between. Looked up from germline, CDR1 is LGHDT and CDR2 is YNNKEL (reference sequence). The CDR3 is CASSHLGGFSETDTQYF. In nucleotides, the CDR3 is TGTGCCAGCAGCCATCTGGGGGGATTTAGCGAGACAGATACGCAGTATTTT.

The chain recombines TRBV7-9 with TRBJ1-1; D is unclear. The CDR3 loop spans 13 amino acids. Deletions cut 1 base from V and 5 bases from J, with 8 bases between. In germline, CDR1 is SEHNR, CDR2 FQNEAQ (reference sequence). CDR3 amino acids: CASSLDWGTEAFF. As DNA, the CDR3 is TGTGCCAGCAGCTTAGACTGGGGAACTGAAGCTTTCTTT.

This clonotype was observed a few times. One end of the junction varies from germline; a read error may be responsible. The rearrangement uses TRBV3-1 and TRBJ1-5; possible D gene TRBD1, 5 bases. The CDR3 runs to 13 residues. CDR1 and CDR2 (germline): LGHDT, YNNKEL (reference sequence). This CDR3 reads CASSQGTNQPQHF. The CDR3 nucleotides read TGTGCCAGCAGCCAAGGGACAAATCAGCCCCAGCACTTT. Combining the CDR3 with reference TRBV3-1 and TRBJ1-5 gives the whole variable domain DTAVSQTPKYLVTQMGNDKSIKCEQNLGHDTMYWYKQDSKKFLKIMFSYNNKELIINETVPNRFSPKSPDKAHLNLHINSLELGDSAVYFCASSQGTNQPQHFGDGTRLSIL.

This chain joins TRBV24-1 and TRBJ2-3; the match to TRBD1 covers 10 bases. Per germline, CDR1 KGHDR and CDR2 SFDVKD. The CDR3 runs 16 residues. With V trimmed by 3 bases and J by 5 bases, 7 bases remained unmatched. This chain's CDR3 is CATSDIDRGHGDTQYF. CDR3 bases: TGTGCCACCAGTGATATCGACAGGGGGCATGGAGATACGCAGTATTTT.

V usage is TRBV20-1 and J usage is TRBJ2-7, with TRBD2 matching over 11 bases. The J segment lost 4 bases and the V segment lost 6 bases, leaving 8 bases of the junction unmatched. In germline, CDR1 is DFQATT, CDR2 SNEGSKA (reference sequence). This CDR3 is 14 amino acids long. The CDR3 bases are TGCAGTGCACCTACTAGCGGGGGTTTTTACGAGCAGTACTTC. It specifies CSAPTSGGFYEQYF.

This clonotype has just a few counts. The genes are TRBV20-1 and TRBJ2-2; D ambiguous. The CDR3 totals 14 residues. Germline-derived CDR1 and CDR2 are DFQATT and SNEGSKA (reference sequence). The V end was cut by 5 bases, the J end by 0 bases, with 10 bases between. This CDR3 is CSAGLVANTGELFF. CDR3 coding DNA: TGCAGTGCTGGGTTAGTTGCGAACACCGGGGAGCTGTTTTTT.

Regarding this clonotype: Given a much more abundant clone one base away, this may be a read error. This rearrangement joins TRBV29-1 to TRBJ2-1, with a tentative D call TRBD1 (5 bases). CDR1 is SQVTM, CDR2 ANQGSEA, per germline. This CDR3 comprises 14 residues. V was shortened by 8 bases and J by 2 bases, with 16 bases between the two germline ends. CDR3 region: CSSWTRGAYNEQFF. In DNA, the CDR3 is TGCAGCTCCTGGACAAGGGGCGCCTACAATGAGCAGTTCTTC.

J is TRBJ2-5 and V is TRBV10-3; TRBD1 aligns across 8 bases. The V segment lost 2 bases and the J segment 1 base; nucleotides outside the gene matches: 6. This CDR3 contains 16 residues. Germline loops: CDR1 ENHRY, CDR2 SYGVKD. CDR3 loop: CAISEITGGSQETQYF. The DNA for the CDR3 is TGTGCCATCAGTGAGATTACAGGGGGGAGCCAAGAGACCCAGTACTTC.

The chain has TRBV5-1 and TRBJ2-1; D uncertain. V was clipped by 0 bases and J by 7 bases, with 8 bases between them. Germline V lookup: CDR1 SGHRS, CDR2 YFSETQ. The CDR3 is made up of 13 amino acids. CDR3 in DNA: TGCGCCAGCAGCTTGGCCATCGAGAATGAGCAGTTCTTC. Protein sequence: CASSLAIENEQFF.

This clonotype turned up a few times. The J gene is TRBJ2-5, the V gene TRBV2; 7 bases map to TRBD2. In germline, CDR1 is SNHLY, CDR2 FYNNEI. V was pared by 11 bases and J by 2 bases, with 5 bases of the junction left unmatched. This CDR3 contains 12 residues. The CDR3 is CASQGLQETQYF. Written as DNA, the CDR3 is TGTGCCTCCCAGGGACTACAAGAGACCCAGTACTTC.

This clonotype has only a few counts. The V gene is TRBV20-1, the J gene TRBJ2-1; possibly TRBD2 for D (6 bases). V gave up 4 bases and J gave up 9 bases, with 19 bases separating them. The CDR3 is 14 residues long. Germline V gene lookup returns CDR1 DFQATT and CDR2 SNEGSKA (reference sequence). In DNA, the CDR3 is TGCAGTGCTAAATCCGGGACTGGGGGGAGTGAGCAGTTCTTC. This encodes CSAKSGTGGSEQFF.

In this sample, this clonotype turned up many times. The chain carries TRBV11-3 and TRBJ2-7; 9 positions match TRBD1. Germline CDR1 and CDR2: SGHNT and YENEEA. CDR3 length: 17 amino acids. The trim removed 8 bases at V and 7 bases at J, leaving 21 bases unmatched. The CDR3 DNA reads TGTGCCAGCCGGGGCCGTATTACCGGGACAGGGCCCTCTGAGCAGTACGTC. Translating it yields CASRGRITGTGPSEQYV.

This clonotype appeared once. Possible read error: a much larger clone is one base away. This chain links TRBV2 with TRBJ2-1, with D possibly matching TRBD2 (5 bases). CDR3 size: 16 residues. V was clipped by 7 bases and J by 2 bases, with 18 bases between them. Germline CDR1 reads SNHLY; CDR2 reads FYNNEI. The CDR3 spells CASTRTHTSPYNEQFF. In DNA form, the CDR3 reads TGTGCCAGCACTAGGACTCACACAAGCCCCTACAATGAGCAGTTCTTC.

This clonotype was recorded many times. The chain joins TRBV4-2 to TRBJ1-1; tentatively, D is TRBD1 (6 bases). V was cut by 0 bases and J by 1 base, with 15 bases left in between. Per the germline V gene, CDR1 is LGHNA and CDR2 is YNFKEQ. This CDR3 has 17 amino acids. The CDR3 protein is CASSQDPMMGANTEAFF. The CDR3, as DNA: TGTGCCAGCAGCCAAGATCCTATGATGGGGGCGAACACTGAAGCTTTCTTT.

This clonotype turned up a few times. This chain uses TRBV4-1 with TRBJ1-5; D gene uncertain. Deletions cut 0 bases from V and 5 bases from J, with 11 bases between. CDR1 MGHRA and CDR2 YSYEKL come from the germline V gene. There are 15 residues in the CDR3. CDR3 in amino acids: CASSQDILDYQPQHF. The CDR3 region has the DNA TGCGCCAGCAGCCAAGATATTCTCGATTATCAGCCCCAGCATTTT.

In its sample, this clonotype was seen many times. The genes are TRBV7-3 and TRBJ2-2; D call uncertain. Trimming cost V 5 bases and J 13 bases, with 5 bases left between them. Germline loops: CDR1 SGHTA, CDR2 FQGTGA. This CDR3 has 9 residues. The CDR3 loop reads CASSPGLFF. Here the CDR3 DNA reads TGTGCCAGCAGCCCGGGGCTGTTTTTT. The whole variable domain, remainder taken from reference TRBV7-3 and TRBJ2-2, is GAGVSQTPSNKVTEKGKYVELRCDPISGHTALYWYRQSLGQGPEFLIYFQGTGAADDSGLPNDRFFAVRPEGSVSTLKIQRTERGDSAVYLCASSPGLFFGEGSRLTVL.

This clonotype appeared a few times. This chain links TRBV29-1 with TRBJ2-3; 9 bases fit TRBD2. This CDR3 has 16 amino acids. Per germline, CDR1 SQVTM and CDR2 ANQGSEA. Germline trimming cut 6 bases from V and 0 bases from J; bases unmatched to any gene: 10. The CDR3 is CSVESSGDLSTDTQYF. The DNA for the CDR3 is TGCAGCGTAGAATCTAGCGGGGATTTAAGCACAGATACGCAGTATTTT.

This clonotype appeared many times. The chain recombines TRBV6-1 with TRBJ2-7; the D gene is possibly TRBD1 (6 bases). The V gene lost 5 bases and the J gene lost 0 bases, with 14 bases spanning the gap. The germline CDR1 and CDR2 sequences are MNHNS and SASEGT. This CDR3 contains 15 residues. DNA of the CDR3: TGTGCCAGCAGTTTAGTGGGGGACACCTCCTACGAGCAGTACGTC. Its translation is CASSLVGDTSYEQYV.

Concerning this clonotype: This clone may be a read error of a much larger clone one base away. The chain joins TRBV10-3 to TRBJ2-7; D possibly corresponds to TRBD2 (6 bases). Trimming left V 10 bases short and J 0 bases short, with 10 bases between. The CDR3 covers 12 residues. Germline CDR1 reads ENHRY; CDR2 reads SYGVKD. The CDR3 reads CATRRDSYEQYV. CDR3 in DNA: TGTGCCACCCGGCGGGACTCCTACGAGCAGTACGTC.

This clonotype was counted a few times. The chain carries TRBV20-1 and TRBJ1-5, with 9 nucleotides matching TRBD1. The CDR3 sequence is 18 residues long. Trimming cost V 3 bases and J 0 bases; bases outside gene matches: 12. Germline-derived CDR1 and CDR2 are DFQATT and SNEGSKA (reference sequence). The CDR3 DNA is TGCAGTGCTAGGTTCGGGACAGGGATTCGGTATAGCAATCAGCCCCAGCATTTT. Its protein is CSARFGTGIRYSNQPQHF.

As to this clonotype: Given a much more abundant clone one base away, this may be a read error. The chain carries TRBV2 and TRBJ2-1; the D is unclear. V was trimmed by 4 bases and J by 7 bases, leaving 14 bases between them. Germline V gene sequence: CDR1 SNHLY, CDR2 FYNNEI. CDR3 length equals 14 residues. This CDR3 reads CASSVVGQLNEQFF. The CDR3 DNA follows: TGTGCCAGCAGTGTGGTAGGCCAGCTTAATGAGCAGTTCTTC.

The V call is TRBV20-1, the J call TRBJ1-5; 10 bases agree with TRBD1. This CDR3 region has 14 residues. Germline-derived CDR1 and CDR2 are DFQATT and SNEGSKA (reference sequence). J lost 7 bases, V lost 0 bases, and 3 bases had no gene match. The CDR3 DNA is TGCAGTGCTAGAGATGGGACAGGGGACCAGCCCCAGCATTTT. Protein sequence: CSARDGTGDQPQHF.

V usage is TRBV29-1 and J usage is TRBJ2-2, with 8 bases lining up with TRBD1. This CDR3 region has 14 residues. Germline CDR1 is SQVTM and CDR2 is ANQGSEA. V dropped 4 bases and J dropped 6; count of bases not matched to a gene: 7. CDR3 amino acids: CSVVDRAGSGELFF. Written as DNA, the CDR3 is TGCAGCGTTGTGGACAGGGCGGGCTCCGGGGAGCTGTTTTTT.

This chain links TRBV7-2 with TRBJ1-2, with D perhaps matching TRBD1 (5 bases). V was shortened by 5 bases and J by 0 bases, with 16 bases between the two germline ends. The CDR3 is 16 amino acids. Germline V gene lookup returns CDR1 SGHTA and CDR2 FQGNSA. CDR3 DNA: TGTGCCAGCAGCCCCAATCCGGGACCCCCTAACTATGGCTACACCTTC. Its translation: CASSPNPGPPNYGYTF.

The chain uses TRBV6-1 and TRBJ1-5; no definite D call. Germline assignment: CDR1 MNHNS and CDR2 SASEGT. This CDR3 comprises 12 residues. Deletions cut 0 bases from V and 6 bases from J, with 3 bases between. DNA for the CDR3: TGTGCCAGCAGTGAAGCTGGTCAGCCCCAGCATTTT. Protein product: CASSEAGQPQHF.

For the CDR3, the DNA is TGCAGCGTTGACGGGCCACAGGGTTACAATGAGCAGTTCTTC. This sequence encodes CSVDGPQGYNEQFF. This rearrangement joins TRBV29-1 to TRBJ2-1; D possibly corresponds to TRBD1 (6 bases). The germline CDR1 and CDR2 sequences are SQVTM and ANQGSEA. This CDR3 is 14 amino acids long. The germline V and J ends were trimmed by 3 bases and 4 bases, with 13 bases remaining between them.

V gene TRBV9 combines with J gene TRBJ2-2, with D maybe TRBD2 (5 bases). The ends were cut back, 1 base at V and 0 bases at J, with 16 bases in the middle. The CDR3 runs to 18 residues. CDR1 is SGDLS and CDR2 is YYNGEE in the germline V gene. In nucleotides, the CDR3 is TGTGCCAGCAGCGTATCTGCGGGCCAGTTCGCGAACACCGGGGAGCTGTTTTTT. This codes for CASSVSAGQFANTGELFF.

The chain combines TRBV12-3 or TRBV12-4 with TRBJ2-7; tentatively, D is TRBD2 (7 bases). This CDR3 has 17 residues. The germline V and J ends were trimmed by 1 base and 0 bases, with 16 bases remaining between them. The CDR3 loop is CASSLGGGSGASYEQYV. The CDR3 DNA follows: TGTGCCAGCAGTTTAGGGGGGGGGTCAGGGGCCTCCTACGAGCAGTACGTC.

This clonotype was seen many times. The DNA for the CDR3 is TGTGCCAGCACCCGCTTTAGCGGGGGGCTGGATACGCAGTATTTT. As protein: CASTRFSGGLDTQYF. The chain is built from TRBV27 and TRBJ2-3; TRBD2 matches 10 bases. Unmatched junction bases numbered 10, after V lost 7 bases and J lost 6 bases. Germline values: CDR1 MNHEY, CDR2 SMNVEV (reference sequence). The CDR3 sequence is 15 residues long.

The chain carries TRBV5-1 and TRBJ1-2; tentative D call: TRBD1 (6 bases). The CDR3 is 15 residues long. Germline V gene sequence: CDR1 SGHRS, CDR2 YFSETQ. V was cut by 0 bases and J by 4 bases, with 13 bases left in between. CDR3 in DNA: TGCGCCAGCAGCTTGGTGCCAGGGGATAGCTATGGCTACACCTTC. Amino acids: CASSLVPGDSYGYTF.